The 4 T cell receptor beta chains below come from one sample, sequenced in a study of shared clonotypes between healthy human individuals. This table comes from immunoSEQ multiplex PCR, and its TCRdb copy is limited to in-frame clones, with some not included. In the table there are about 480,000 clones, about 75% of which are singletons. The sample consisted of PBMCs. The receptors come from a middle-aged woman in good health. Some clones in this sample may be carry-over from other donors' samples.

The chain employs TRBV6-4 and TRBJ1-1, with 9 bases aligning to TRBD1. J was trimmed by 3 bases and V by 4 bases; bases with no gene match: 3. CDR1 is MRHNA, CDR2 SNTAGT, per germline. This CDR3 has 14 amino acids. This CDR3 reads CASSAQGADTEAFF. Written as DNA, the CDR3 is TGTGCCAGCAGTGCACAGGGGGCGGACACTGAAGCTTTCTTT.

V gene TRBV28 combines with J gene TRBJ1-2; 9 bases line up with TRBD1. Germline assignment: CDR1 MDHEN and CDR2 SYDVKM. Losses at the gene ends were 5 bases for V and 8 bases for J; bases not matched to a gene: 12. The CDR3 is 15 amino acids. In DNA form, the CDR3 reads TGTGCCAGCAGTCCCCAAACAGGGGGCGCTGAGGGCTACACCTTC. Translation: CASSPQTGGAEGYTF.

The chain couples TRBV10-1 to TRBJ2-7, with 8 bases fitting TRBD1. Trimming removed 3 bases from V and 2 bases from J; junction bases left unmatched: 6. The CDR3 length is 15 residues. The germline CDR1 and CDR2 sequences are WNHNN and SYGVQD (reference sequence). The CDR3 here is CASSEGRGRPYEQYF. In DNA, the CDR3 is TGCGCCAGCAGTGAAGGCAGGGGGCGCCCCTACGAGCAGTACTTC.

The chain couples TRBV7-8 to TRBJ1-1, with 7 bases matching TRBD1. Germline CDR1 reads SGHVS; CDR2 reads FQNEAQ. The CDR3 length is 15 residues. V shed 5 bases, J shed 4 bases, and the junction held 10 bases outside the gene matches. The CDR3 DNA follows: TGTGCCAGCAGCACTCTAAAGGGGGCATTCACTGAAGCTTTCTTT. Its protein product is CASSTLKGAFTEAFF.